Shown below are 19 T cell receptor beta chains from a single sample sequenced in a study of CD8 T cells in ankylosing spondylitis. Findings and caveats of the study: One TCR beta motif, made up of 7 or 8 highly homologous variants, appeared characteristic of ankylosing spondylitis blood.

TCRdb fed the 5' RACE reads into MiXCR, producing one record per CDR3 protein. The sample lists some 800,000 distinct CDR3 sequences; about an eighth were seen once. The antigens for these receptors are not known. Sequenced input: blood, either unsorted or a sorted T cell fraction (not recorded which). The receptors were gathered from a male donor with ankylosing spondylitis.

This clonotype occurred many times. The chain couples TRBV29-1 to TRBJ2-1, with TRBD2 identical over 12 bases. Per germline, CDR1 SQVTM and CDR2 ANQGSEA. CDR3 size: 16 residues. V lost 6 bases and J lost 6; bases outside the gene matches: 12. The CDR3 DNA is TGCAGCGTGAAACGACTAGCGGGGGTGGGGGCCAATGAGCAGTTCTTC. This translates into CSVKRLAGVGANEQFF.

This clonotype was counted at least ten times. The chain joins TRBV20-1 to TRBJ1-2; D is unresolved. Germline V gene lookup returns CDR1 DFQATT and CDR2 SNEGSKA (reference sequence). Trimming shortened V by 7 bases and J by 0 bases, and 9 bases separated the two germline ends. This CDR3 spans 12 amino acids. CDR3 sequence: CSVGASNYGYTF. The CDR3 DNA reads TGCAGTGTGGGAGCCTCTAACTATGGCTACACCTTC.

This clonotype was found once. The chain joins TRBV4-3 to TRBJ2-3; 10 bases are shared with TRBD1. Germline V gene data show CDR1 as LGHNA and CDR2 as YSLEER. The CDR3 spans 18 residues. The trim removed 1 base at V and 2 bases at J, leaving 9 bases unmatched. The CDR3 sequence is CASSQGWTGGFTTDTQYF. The DNA of the CDR3 is TGCGCCAGCAGCCAAGGCTGGACAGGGGGTTTTACCACAGATACGCAGTATTTT.

V and J are TRBV29-1 and TRBJ2-6; D possibly corresponds to TRBD1 (6 bases). Germline CDR1 reads SQVTM; CDR2 reads ANQGSEA. V shed 6 bases and J shed 5 bases, with 14 bases lying between them. The CDR3 spans 14 residues. CDR3 amino acids: CSVKTGSRANVLTF. CDR3 nucleotides: TGCAGCGTGAAAACAGGGTCTAGGGCCAACGTCCTGACTTTC.

This clonotype was seen a few times. The CDR3 loop is CASSLAALSSYNEQFF. CDR3 sequence (DNA): TGTGCCAGCAGCTTAGCGGCCTTGAGCTCCTACAATGAGCAGTTCTTC. This chain uses TRBV7-8 with TRBJ2-1; D gene unclear. The CDR3 is 16 residues long. Trimming stripped 0 bases from V and 0 bases from J, with 9 bases between. In germline, CDR1 is SGHVS, CDR2 FQNEAQ.

The chain has TRBV20-1 and TRBJ1-1; unclear D gene. Per germline, CDR1 DFQATT and CDR2 SNEGSKA (reference sequence). Trimming cost V 5 bases and J 3 bases, with 19 bases left between them. The CDR3 totals 15 residues. CDR3 in amino acids: CSAGFPDGGDTEAFF. CDR3 DNA: TGCAGTGCTGGATTTCCGGACGGTGGGGACACTGAAGCTTTCTTT.

Ten or more counts support this clonotype. V gene TRBV10-2 combines with J gene TRBJ1-2, with unresolved D. Germline V gene lookup returns CDR1 WSHSY and CDR2 SAAADI. V was shortened by 10 bases and J by 4 bases, with 10 bases between the two germline ends. This CDR3 is built from 11 residues. The CDR3 spells CATGDLYGYTF. The CDR3 coding sequence is TGCGCCACCGGGGATCTCTATGGCTACACCTTC.

The chain uses TRBV28 and TRBJ2-7; 9 positions agree with TRBD2. Germline-derived CDR1 and CDR2 are MDHEN and SYDVKM. The length of the CDR3 is 16 residues. J lost 4 bases, V lost 7 bases, and 14 bases had no gene match. The CDR3 loop reads CASTSVRTSAVYEQYF. Written as DNA, the CDR3 is TGTGCCAGCACCTCGGTTAGGACTAGCGCCGTGTACGAGCAGTACTTC.

This clonotype was detected many times. The J gene is TRBJ1-2, the V gene TRBV6-1; D is perhaps TRBD1 (6 bases). The CDR3 totals 14 residues. V was pared by 2 bases and J by 4 bases, with 11 bases between. In germline, CDR1 is MNHNS, CDR2 SASEGT. The CDR3 loop is CASSELGGSYGYTF. The CDR3 nucleotides are TGTGCCAGCAGTGAACTAGGGGGGTCCTATGGCTACACCTTC.

There are many counts of this clonotype. The chain carries TRBV5-5 and TRBJ2-1; 13 bases are shared with TRBD2. The CDR3 is 16 residues long. Trimming removed 4 bases from V and 11 bases from J; junction bases left unmatched: 12. Germline CDR1 and CDR2: SGHKS and YYEKEE (reference sequence). CDR3 DNA: TGTGCCAGCAGCCATACTAGCGGGGGGGCCGGTGGGCAGCAGTTCTTC. This codes for CASSHTSGGAGGQQFF.

This chain connects TRBV20-1 to TRBJ1-2, with 10 bases identical to TRBD1. CDR3 length: 15 residues. In germline, CDR1 is DFQATT, CDR2 SNEGSKA (reference sequence). The trim removed 5 bases at V and 0 bases at J, leaving 6 bases unmatched. The CDR3 reads CSAPTGGSANYGYTF. CDR3 DNA sequence: TGCAGTGCTCCGACAGGGGGCTCAGCTAACTATGGCTACACCTTC.

This clonotype was seen only a few times. The chain uses TRBV4-2 and TRBJ2-3, with D tentatively TRBD1 (6 bases). Per the germline V gene, CDR1 is LGHNA and CDR2 is YNFKEQ. V lost 1 base, J lost 0 bases, and 11 bases lay in between. This CDR3 is built from 16 residues. The CDR3: CASSQGTGTSTDTQYF. The DNA for the CDR3 is TGTGCCAGCAGCCAAGGAACAGGGACGAGCACAGATACGCAGTATTTT.

This clonotype occurred a few times. J is TRBJ2-1 and V is TRBV7-9; no firm D call. V lost 4 bases and J 12 bases, leaving 10 bases between the germline ends. The germline V gene has CDR1 SEHNR and CDR2 FQNEAQ (reference sequence). The CDR3 extends over 11 amino acids. The CDR3 region is CASSWAPGQFF. As DNA, the CDR3 is TGTGCCAGCAGCTGGGCCCCCGGGCAGTTCTTC.

There are a few counts of this clonotype. The V gene is TRBV27, the J gene TRBJ2-7; D is unclear. Germline-derived CDR1 and CDR2 are MNHEY and SMNVEV (reference sequence). The CDR3 sequence is 13 residues long. The germline V and J ends were trimmed by 10 bases and 0 bases, with 13 bases remaining between them. CDR3 DNA: TGTGCCACTAAGACCGGTAGCTCCTACGAGCAGTACTTC. Protein sequence: CATKTGSSYEQYF.

The chain employs TRBV7-2 and TRBJ1-5; the D is unclear. CDR3 length equals 13 residues. Germline V gene data show CDR1 as SGHTA and CDR2 as FQGNSA. Trimming cost V 4 bases and J 9 bases, with 13 bases left between them. This CDR3 reads CASSSVLAGPQHF. The CDR3 DNA is TGTGCCAGCAGCTCAGTGTTAGCCGGGCCCCAGCATTTT.

This clonotype was detected a few times. The chain employs TRBV4-3 and TRBJ1-6; D ambiguous. Germline lookup yields CDR1 LGHNA and CDR2 YSLEER. The CDR3 loop spans 15 amino acids. V was pared by 2 bases and J by 8 bases, with 13 bases between. The CDR3 nucleotides read TGCGCCAGCAGCCAAATCGGAGTGGGTGATTCACCCCTCCACTTT. This encodes CASSQIGVGDSPLHF.

This clonotype was seen repeatedly, ten times or more. The rearrangement joins TRBV7-2 to TRBJ2-2; maybe TRBD1 (6 bases). This CDR3 is 14 amino acids long. The germline V and J ends were trimmed by 4 bases and 4 bases, with 10 bases remaining between them. Per germline, CDR1 SGHTA and CDR2 FQGNSA. The CDR3 DNA is TGTGCCAGCAGCTCCGGACAGATCACCGGGGAGCTGTTTTTT. This codes for CASSSGQITGELFF.

The V gene is TRBV5-1, the J gene TRBJ2-2; D is unclear. Germline assignment: CDR1 SGHRS and CDR2 YFSETQ. V was pared by 1 base and J by 2 bases, with 6 bases between. This CDR3 has 14 residues. CDR3 coding DNA: TGCGCCAGCAGCTTGTACACTAACACCGGGGAGCTGTTTTTT. Amino acid sequence: CASSLYTNTGELFF.

V gene TRBV5-1 combines with J gene TRBJ1-2; D may be TRBD1 (6 bases). In germline, CDR1 is SGHRS, CDR2 YFSETQ. V shed 3 bases and J shed 8 bases, with 20 bases lying between them. This CDR3 comprises 15 residues. The CDR3 nucleotides are TGCGCCAGCAGCTCGCGACACACAGGGTTGGAGGGCTACACCTTC. This translates into CASSSRHTGLEGYTF.